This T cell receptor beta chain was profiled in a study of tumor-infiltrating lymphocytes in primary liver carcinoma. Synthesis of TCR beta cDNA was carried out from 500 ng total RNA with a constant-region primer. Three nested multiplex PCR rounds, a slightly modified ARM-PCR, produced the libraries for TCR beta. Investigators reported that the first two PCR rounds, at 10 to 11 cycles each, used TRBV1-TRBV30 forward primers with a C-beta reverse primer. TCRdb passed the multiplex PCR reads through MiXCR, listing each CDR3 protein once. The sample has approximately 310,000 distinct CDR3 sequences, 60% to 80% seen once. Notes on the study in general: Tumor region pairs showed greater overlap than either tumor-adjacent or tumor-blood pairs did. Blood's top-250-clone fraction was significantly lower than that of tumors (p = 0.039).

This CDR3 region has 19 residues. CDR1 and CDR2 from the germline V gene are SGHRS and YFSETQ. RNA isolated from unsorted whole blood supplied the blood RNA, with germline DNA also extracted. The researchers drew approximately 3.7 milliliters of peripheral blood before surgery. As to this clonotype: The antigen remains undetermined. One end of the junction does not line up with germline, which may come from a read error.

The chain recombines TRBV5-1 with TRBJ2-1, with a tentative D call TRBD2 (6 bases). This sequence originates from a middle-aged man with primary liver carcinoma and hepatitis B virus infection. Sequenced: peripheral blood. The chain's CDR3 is CTSSLRVGNSGGAYNEQFF. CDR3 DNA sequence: TGCACCAGCAGCTTGCGAGTAGGGAATAGCGGAGGGGCCTACAATGAGCAGTTCTTC.